The T cell receptor beta chain described here comes from a study of blood T cell repertoires in COVID-19. Study background: Some COVID-19 samples were acute and others convalescent; all came from the United States, Italy and Spain. The analysed material was cDNA or gDNA that came from T cells, B-cell-depleted T cells, or PBMCs.

In the original analysis: Counts of nucleated cells, estimated from reference gene primer amplification, were obtained. The method was immunoSEQ multiplex PCR; TCRdb's version includes in-frame clones alone and lacks a portion of them. V, J and clone size derive from that table, while D and trimming were established from the DNA sequence. The table lists 9,500 to 13,000 clones, around four fifths of them singletons, with over 9.5% in the top ten. The sequencing sample was made of peripheral blood. The TCR sequence derives from a human donor in a cohort sampled during active COVID-19.

Here the CDR3 reads CAISVGGSYNSPLHF. The CDR3 DNA sequence: TGTGCCATCAGTGTCGGGGGAAGCTATAATTCACCCCTCCACTTT. V usage is TRBV10-3 and J usage is TRBJ1-6, with D perhaps matching TRBD1 (5 bases). The CDR3 consists of 15 residues. Per the germline V gene, CDR1 is ENHRY and CDR2 is SYGVKD. V lost 4 bases to trimming and J lost 3 bases, with 10 bases between them.